These 15 T cell receptor beta chains originate from one sample sequenced in a study of CD8 T cells in Susac syndrome. RNA, at about 0.45 to 1 ug, was reverse transcribed with random hexamers. Via MiXCR, TCRdb re-called the immunoSEQ multiplex PCR reads, giving one row per CDR3 protein. The sample lists some 100,000 distinct CDR3 sequences, around 95% seen once, with 0.3% in the top ten. The sequenced material came from CD8+ T cells from PBMCs. Receptors were obtained from a human donor with Susac syndrome.

This chain joins TRBV12-3 or TRBV12-4 and TRBJ2-3, with a possible D match to TRBD1 (6 bases). V was cut by 5 bases and J by 2 bases, with 11 bases left in between. This CDR3 contains 14 residues. CDR3 DNA: TGTGCCAGCAGTCCCCAGGGGCACACAGATACGCAGTATTTT. Protein product: CASSPQGHTDTQYF.

DNA for the CDR3: TGTGCCAGCAGCTTCGGGGAAGGTACCCAGTACTTC. It specifies CASSFGEGTQYF. The rearrangement links TRBV7-9 to TRBJ2-5, with a tentative D call TRBD2 (5 bases). CDR1 and CDR2 from the germline V gene are SEHNR and FQNEAQ (reference sequence). The CDR3 is 12 residues long. With 3 bases removed from V and 8 bases from J, the gap between germline ends came to 10 bases.

The chain recombines TRBV20-1 with TRBJ2-5, with 11 positions matching TRBD2. This CDR3 spans 16 amino acids. The J segment lost 2 bases and the V segment lost 3 bases, leaving 8 bases of the junction unmatched. Looked up from germline, CDR1 is DFQATT and CDR2 is SNEGSKA (reference sequence). CDR3 DNA sequence: TGCAGTGCTAGGTTGGCTAGCGGGAGGTCACAAGAGACCCAGTACTTC. Protein product: CSARLASGRSQETQYF.

The rearrangement joins TRBV11-2 to TRBJ2-5; D is unclear. The CDR3 totals 15 residues. Germline V CDR1 and CDR2: SGHAT, FQNNGV. With 3 bases removed from V and 5 bases from J, the gap between germline ends came to 16 bases. The CDR3 loop is CASSFGRRFLETQYF. The DNA of the CDR3 is TGTGCCAGCAGCTTCGGACGAAGGTTTCTGGAGACCCAGTACTTC.

This sequence joins TRBV29-1 and TRBJ2-3; 11 nucleotides align to TRBD2. The CDR3 has 13 residues. V dropped 1 base and J dropped 7; count of bases not matched to a gene: 1. CDR1 and CDR2 (germline): SQVTM, ANQGSEA. CDR3 amino acids: CSVEVTSGNTQYF. The CDR3 bases are TGCAGCGTTGAAGTGACTAGCGGGAATACGCAGTATTTT.

V is TRBV9 and J is TRBJ2-1; D call uncertain. CDR1 SGDLS and CDR2 YYNGEE come from the germline V gene. The germline V and J ends were trimmed by 4 bases and 9 bases, with 14 bases remaining between them. The CDR3 totals 13 residues. For the CDR3, the DNA is TGTGCCAGCAGCCCGCCCACAGTCAGTGAGCAGTTCTTC. It is translated as CASSPPTVSEQFF.

The chain employs TRBV2 and TRBJ2-1, with a tentative D call TRBD1 (6 bases). The CDR3 sequence is 14 residues long. Germline CDR1 and CDR2: SNHLY and FYNNEI. Trimming shortened V by 7 bases and J by 5 bases, and 15 bases separated the two germline ends. The CDR3 spells CASKSQGINNEQFF. The CDR3 region has the DNA TGTGCCAGCAAGTCACAGGGTATTAACAATGAGCAGTTCTTC.

The chain joins TRBV25-1 to TRBJ2-5, with D unresolved. The CDR3 sequence is 14 residues long. Germline CDR1 and CDR2: MGHDK and SYGVNS. V lost 0 bases and J 3 bases, leaving 8 bases between the germline ends. This CDR3 is CASSEYEQKETQYF. The CDR3 DNA reads TGTGCCAGCAGTGAATATGAGCAGAAAGAGACCCAGTACTTC.

The chain has TRBV10-3 and TRBJ1-2; D uncertain. The CDR3 extends over 15 amino acids. V lost 8 bases and J lost 6, with 22 bases in between. Germline V lookup: CDR1 ENHRY, CDR2 SYGVKD. This CDR3 is CAIGPTDRWEDGYTF. For the CDR3, the DNA is TGTGCCATCGGGCCTACAGATCGGTGGGAAGATGGCTACACCTTC.

V gene TRBV4-2 combines with J gene TRBJ1-1, with a weak D call TRBD1 (6 bases). This CDR3 has 16 residues. Germline assignment: CDR1 LGHNA and CDR2 YNFKEQ. V shed 0 bases and J shed 3 bases, with 14 bases lying between them. CDR3 amino acids: CASSQDGGGGYTEAFF. In nucleotides, the CDR3 is TGTGCCAGCAGCCAAGATGGGGGAGGGGGTTACACTGAAGCTTTCTTT.

The chain employs TRBV4-1 and TRBJ2-7, with D perhaps TRBD1 (6 bases). Germline lookup yields CDR1 MGHRA and CDR2 YSYEKL. CDR3 size: 15 residues. V dropped 1 base and J dropped 7 bases, with 17 bases sitting between them. The CDR3 coding sequence is TGCGCCAGCAGCCAAGTTTATGGGGGCCCGGGTGAGCAGTACTTC. Its protein product is CASSQVYGGPGEQYF.

This chain links TRBV7-9 with TRBJ1-2; tentative D call: TRBD1 (5 bases). CDR1 and CDR2 from the germline V gene are SEHNR and FQNEAQ (reference sequence). The V gene lost 0 bases and the J gene lost 5 bases, with 7 bases spanning the gap. This CDR3 is 13 amino acids long. This CDR3 is CASSLAGDYGYTF. CDR3 in DNA: TGTGCCAGCAGCTTAGCAGGGGATTATGGCTACACCTTC. Full variable domain (remainder filled in from reference TRBV7-9 and TRBJ1-2): DTGVSQNPRHKITKRGQNVTFRCDPISEHNRLYWYRQTLGQGPEFLTYFQNEAQLEKSRLLSDRFSAERPKGSFSTLEIQRTEQGDSAMYLCASSLAGDYGYTFGSGTRLTVV.

The chain employs TRBV12-2 and TRBJ1-2. TRBV12-2 represents a pseudogene. The CDR3 totals 13 residues. The CDR3 protein is CASRLARRYGYTF. The CDR3 nucleotides read TGTGCAAGTCGCTTAGCACGGCGCTATGGCTACACCTTC.

This clonotype was counted a single time. The rearrangement links TRBV20-1 to TRBJ2-3; no reliable D call. The CDR3 has 15 residues. Germline CDR1 and CDR2: DFQATT and SNEGSKA (reference sequence). Trimming took off 3 bases at V and 0 bases at J, with 13 bases between the two ends. CDR3 sequence: CSASSPALSTDTQYF. DNA for the CDR3: TGCAGTGCTAGCTCCCCCGCGCTTAGCACAGATACGCAGTATTTT.

The chain employs TRBV14 and TRBJ2-5; 10 bases match TRBD2. The CDR3 spans 16 residues. Germline CDR1 reads SGHDN; CDR2 reads FVKESK. After removal of 0 bases from V and 1 base from J, the junction contained 2 bases not matched to a gene. CDR3 residues: CASSQELAGVQETQYF. DNA for the CDR3: TGTGCCAGCAGCCAAGAGCTAGCGGGGGTCCAAGAGACCCAGTACTTC.